These 8 T cell receptor beta chains share one sample of origin, sequenced in a study of Tregs in tolerant kidney transplant recipients. Clones were read by immunoSEQ multiplex PCR, and TCRdb kept only the in-frame ones, dropping some. Of 20,000 to 25,000 clones in the sample, approximately 81% were seen once. Recipients received nonmyeloablative bone marrow transplants from related graft donors, with transient mixed chimerism. The material sequenced was CD8+ T cells from blood (PBMCs), taken 6 months after the transplant. These receptors were obtained from a human patient who received a combined kidney and bone marrow transplant. Some T cells may trace back to the graft donor.

The chain links TRBV19 to TRBJ2-7; weak D call: TRBD1 (6 bases). The CDR3 is made up of 13 amino acids. Trimming shortened V by 1 base and J by 6 bases, and 10 bases separated the two germline ends. Germline V gives CDR1 LNHDA, CDR2 SQIVND (reference sequence). The CDR3 DNA follows: TGTGCCAGTAGTATAGGTCAGGGGAGCGAGCAGTACTTC. It translates to CASSIGQGSEQYF.

The chain combines TRBV7-9 with TRBJ2-7; a possible D gene is TRBD1 (6 bases). Germline V gene data show CDR1 as SEHNR and CDR2 as FQNEAQ (reference sequence). Trimming took 6 bases from V and 3 from J, leaving 18 bases between them. This CDR3 contains 15 residues. The CDR3 region has the DNA TGTGCCAGCAGTCATCCGGACAGCGGCCACTACGAGCAGTACTTC. Translating gives CASSHPDSGHYEQYF.

The genes are TRBV5-4 and TRBJ2-7, with D perhaps TRBD1 (6 bases). Trimming removed 3 bases at V and 5 bases at J, with 15 bases between. Germline V gene sequence: CDR1 SGHNT, CDR2 YYREEE (reference sequence). The CDR3 totals 14 residues. Here the CDR3 DNA reads TGTGCCAGCAGCTACATTCACAGGGTTCACGAGCAGTACTTC. This encodes CASSYIHRVHEQYF. Full variable domain (rest looked up from reference TRBV5-4 and TRBJ2-7): ETGVTQSPTHLIKTRGQQVTLRCSSQSGHNTVSWYQQALGQGPQFIFQYYREEENGRGNFPPRFSGLQFPNYSSELNVNALELDDSALYLCASSYIHRVHEQYFGPGTRLTVT.

V usage is TRBV30 and J usage is TRBJ2-2; TRBD2 matches 10 bases. With 3 bases clipped from V and 0 bases from J, the junction kept 19 bases outside the gene matches. Germline V CDR1 and CDR2: GTSNPN, SVGIG (reference sequence). There are 21 residues in the CDR3. The CDR3 DNA reads as TGTGCCTGGAGGCTACCTTGGACTAGCGGAGACATTTTTGCGAACACCGGGGAGCTGTTTTTT. Its protein product is CAWRLPWTSGDIFANTGELFF.

This clone has just one count. The chain employs TRBV5-4 and TRBJ2-2; D gene uncertain. Germline V gene lookup returns CDR1 SGHNT and CDR2 YYREEE (reference sequence). The CDR3 is made up of 17 amino acids. V was shortened by 4 bases and J by 3 bases, with 19 bases between the two germline ends. CDR3 loop: CASSNPFDSKYTGELFF. In DNA, the CDR3 is TGTGCCAGCAGCAACCCCTTCGACTCGAAATACACCGGGGAGCTGTTTTTT.

The chain links TRBV7-9 to TRBJ2-7, with 8 positions matching TRBD1. CDR3 length equals 14 residues. Trimming at V came to 5 bases and at J to 7 bases, leaving 10 bases not matched to a gene. Germline V lookup: CDR1 SEHNR, CDR2 FQNEAQ (reference sequence). DNA of the CDR3: TGTGCCAGCAGCCCACCCGACAGGGGTGGAGAGCAGTACTTC. This gives the protein CASSPPDRGGEQYF.

J is TRBJ1-2 and V is TRBV18; 7 positions match TRBD1. CDR3 length equals 15 residues. Trimming at V came to 2 bases and at J to 5 bases, leaving 8 bases not matched to a gene. Germline loops: CDR1 KGHSH, CDR2 LQKENI. CDR3 loop: CASSPDTGVRYGYTF. CDR3 coding DNA: TGTGCCAGCTCACCAGACACAGGGGTGCGGTATGGCTACACCTTC.

The CDR3 DNA follows: TGCGCCAGCAGCCAAGCGCTTGGCGGCTCCTACAATGAGCAGTTCTTC. Translated: CASSQALGGSYNEQFF. The chain carries TRBV4-3 and TRBJ2-1; D gene unclear. Germline values: CDR1 LGHNA, CDR2 YSLEER. V lost 1 base and J 0 bases, leaving 10 bases between the germline ends. The CDR3 spans 16 residues.